The next 3 T cell receptor beta chains were all read from a single sample in a study of cytotoxic CD8 clonotypes in ibrutinib-treated CLL. Generated by immunoSEQ multiplex PCR, the TCRdb table keeps only in-frame clones and is missing some. In the table there are over 200,000 clones, about 75% of which are singletons. Material: PBMCs, obtained after 12 months of ibrutinib treatment. The receptors derive from a human donor with chronic lymphocytic leukemia.

The chain links TRBV15 to TRBJ1-5; D call uncertain. The germline V gene encodes CDR1 LNHNV and CDR2 YYDKDF (reference sequence). There are 12 residues in the CDR3. V was pared by 0 bases and J by 7 bases, with 4 bases between. The CDR3 DNA follows: TGTGCCACCAGCAGAGATGGCCAGCCCCAGCATTTT. Protein product: CATSRDGQPQHF.

The rearrangement uses TRBV15 and TRBJ2-2, with a possible D match to TRBD2 (5 bases). CDR1 and CDR2 (germline): LNHNV, YYDKDF (reference sequence). This CDR3 is 14 amino acids long. V lost 3 bases and J lost 5, with 10 bases in between. CDR3 residues: CATSRWTGTGELFF. CDR3 coding DNA: TGTGCCACCAGCAGGTGGACGGGGACCGGGGAGCTGTTTTTT.

The genes are TRBV28 and TRBJ2-3, with 9 positions matching TRBD2. Germline V gives CDR1 MDHEN, CDR2 SYDVKM. There are 16 residues in the CDR3. V shed 5 bases, J shed 4 bases, and the junction held 10 bases outside the gene matches. The CDR3: CASSPGTSPRADTQYF. Written as DNA, the CDR3 is TGTGCCAGCAGTCCCGGGACTAGCCCCAGGGCAGATACGCAGTATTTT. The whole variable domain, filled in from reference TRBV28 and TRBJ2-3, reads DVKVTQSSRYLVKRTGEKVFLECVQDMDHENMFWYRQDPGLGLRLIYFSYDVKMKEKGDIPEGYSVSREKKERFSLILESASTNQTSMYLCASSPGTSPRADTQYFGPGTRLTVL.